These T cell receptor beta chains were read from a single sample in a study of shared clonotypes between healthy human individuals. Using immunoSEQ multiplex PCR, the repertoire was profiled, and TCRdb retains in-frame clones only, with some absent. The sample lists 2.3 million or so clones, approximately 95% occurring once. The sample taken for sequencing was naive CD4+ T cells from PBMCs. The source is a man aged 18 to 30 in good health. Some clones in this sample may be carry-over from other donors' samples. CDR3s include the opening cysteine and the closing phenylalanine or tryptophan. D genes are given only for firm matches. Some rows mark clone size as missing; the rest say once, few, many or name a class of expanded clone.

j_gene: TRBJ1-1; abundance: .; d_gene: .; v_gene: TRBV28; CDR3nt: TGTGCCAGCAGATCGGGACCCAGGTCGGCTTTCTTT; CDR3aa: CASRSGPRSAFF
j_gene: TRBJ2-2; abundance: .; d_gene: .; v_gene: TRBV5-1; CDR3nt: TGCGCCAGCAGCTTGGGGACAAGCCTCACCGGGGAGCTGTTTTTT; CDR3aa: CASSLGTSLTGELFF
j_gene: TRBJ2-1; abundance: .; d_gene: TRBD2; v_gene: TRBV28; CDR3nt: TGTGCCAGCAGTGGGAATGGCGGGAGGCACTACAATGAGCAGTTCTTC; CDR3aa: CASSGNGGRHYNEQFF
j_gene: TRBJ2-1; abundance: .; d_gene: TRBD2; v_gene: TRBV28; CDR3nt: TGTGCCAGCAGTTTAAGGACTAGCGGGAGGGCCTTCCACAATGAGCAGTTCTTC; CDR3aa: CASSLRTSGRAFHNEQFF
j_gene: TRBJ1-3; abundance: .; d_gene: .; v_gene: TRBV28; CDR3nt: TGTGCCAGCAGAACCAATGGAAACACCATATATTTT; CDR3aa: CASRTNGNTIYF
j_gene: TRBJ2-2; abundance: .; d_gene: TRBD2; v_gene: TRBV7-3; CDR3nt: TGTGCCAGCAGCTTATCCCTAGCGGAAGACACCGGGGAGCTGTTTTTT; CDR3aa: CASSLSLAEDTGELFF
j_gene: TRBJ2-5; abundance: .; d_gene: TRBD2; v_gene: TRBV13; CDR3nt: TGTGCCAGCAGCGCGCGCGGGGGACTCCAAGAGACCCAGTACTTC; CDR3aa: CASSARGGLQETQYF
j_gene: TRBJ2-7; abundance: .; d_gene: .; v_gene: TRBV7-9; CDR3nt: TGTGCCAGCAGCTTAGACTATAGGTACGAGCAGTACTTC; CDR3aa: CASSLDYRYEQYF
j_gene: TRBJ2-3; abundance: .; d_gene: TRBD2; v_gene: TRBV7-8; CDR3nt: TGTGCCAGCAGCTCTCCCCTGCGGGAGTTGGCAGATACGCAGTATTTT; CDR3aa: CASSSPLRELADTQYF
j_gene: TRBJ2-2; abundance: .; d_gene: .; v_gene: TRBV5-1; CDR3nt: TGCGCCAGCAGCTTGGAAGGGCTTGTCACCGGGGAGCTGTTTTTT; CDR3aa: CASSLEGLVTGELFF
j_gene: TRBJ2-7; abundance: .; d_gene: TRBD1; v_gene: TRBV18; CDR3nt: TGTGCCAGCTCCCCCGGGACAGCAAACTCCTACGAGCAGTACTTC; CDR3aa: CASSPGTANSYEQYF
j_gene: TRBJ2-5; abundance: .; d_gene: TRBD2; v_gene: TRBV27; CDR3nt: TGTGCCAGCAGTGTACGGAGTAGCGGGAGGTTCCAAGAGACCCAGTACTTC; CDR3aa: CASSVRSSGRFQETQYF
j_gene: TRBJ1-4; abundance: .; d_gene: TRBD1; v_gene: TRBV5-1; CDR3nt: TGCGCCAGCTCCGCCGGGACAGGGTCTGAAAAACTGTTTTTT; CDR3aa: CASSAGTGSEKLFF
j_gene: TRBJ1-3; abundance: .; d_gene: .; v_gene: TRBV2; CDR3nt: TGTGCCAGCAGTGAAGGGGGGAACACCATATATTTT; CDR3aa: CASSEGGNTIYF
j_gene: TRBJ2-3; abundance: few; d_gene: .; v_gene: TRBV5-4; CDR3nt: TGTGCCAGCAGCTTGAGTGGCACAGATACGCAGTATTTT; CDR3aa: CASSLSGTDTQYF
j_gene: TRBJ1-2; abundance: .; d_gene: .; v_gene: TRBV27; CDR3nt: TGTGCCAGCAGTTTCCGGGCTAACTATGGCTACACCTTC; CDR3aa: CASSFRANYGYTF
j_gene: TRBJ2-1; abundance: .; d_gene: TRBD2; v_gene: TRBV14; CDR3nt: TGTGCCAGCAGCCGGTCAATAGCGGGGCGTCCCTACAATGAGCAGTTCTTC; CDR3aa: CASSRSIAGRPYNEQFF
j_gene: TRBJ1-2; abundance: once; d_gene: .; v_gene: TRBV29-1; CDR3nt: TGCAGCGCCCAATACAACACTAACTATGGCTACACCTTC; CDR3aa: CSAQYNTNYGYTF
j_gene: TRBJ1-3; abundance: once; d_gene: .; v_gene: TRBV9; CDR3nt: TGTGCCAGCGGACCCCGGGCCCGTGAAAACACCATATATTTT; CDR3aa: CASGPRARENTIYF
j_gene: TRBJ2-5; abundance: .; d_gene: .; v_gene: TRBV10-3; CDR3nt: TGTGCCATCAGTGAGGCGCCCGGAAAATCGGGGATAGAGACCCAGTACTTC; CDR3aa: CAISEAPGKSGIETQYF
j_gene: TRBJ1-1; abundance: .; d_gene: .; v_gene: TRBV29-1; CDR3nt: TGCAGCGTTGAAGATCGGTTCGTGAACACTGAAGCTTTCTTT; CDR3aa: CSVEDRFVNTEAFF
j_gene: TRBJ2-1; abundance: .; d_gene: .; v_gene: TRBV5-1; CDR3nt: TGCGCCAGCAGCTTGGTACCGGAGAGCTACAATGAGCAGTTCTTC; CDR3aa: CASSLVPESYNEQFF
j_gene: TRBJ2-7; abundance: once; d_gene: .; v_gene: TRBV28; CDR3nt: TGTGCCAGCAGTTTGCCGGGAAACTCCTACGAGCAGTACTTC; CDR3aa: CASSLPGNSYEQYF
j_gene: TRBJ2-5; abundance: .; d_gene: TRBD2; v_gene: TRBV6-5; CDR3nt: TGTGCCAGCAGTCTATGGCCTAGCGGGGCCCTTGACCAGTACTTC; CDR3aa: CASSLWPSGALDQYF
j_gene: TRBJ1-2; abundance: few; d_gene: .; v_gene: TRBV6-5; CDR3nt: TGTGCCAGCAGGCCACCGGGACAAGCGAGTGGCTACACCTTC; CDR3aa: CASRPPGQASGYTF
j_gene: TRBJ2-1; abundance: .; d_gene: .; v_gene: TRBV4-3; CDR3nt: TGCGCCAGCAGCCAAGAGTTGTCGCTAGCGAACAATGAGCAGTTCTTC; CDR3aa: CASSQELSLANNEQFF